This TCR beta chain appears in the sequencing data of a study of blood T cell dynamics during melanoma immunotherapy (dated by TCRdb to 2018 to 2020). At the level of the whole study: Patients had metastatic melanoma and received first-line pembrolizumab or nivolumab plus ipilimumab as standard of care in the United Kingdom. Peripheral T cell receptor repertoires of metastatic melanoma patients were profiled before and after one cycle of checkpoint inhibitor therapy to find early correlates of response. The training cohort was made up of consecutive patients, while a further independent group of patients from the same centre was pooled to form an external validation set.

In the case of this clone: Its antigen target is currently unknown. The sample holds no much larger clone one base away, and base qualities are not on file.

The junction carries 14 bases between V and J, which are trimmed by 0 bases and 3 bases respectively. Including cysteine and phenylalanine, the CDR3 has 16 amino acids. Just the 48-base CDR3 DNA is kept, in frame starting at base 1. Looking up the germline V gene yields CDR1 LGHNA and CDR2 YSLEER. For every bulk PBMC sample, a fixed 350 ng of DNA was loaded. Following the manufacturer instructions, the immunoSEQ TCRb Assay kit was used to amplify TCR beta CDR3 sequences from genomic DNA. The KAPA Library Quantification Kit for Illumina platforms was used to quantify pooled libraries by qPCR. Sequencing of the pooled libraries was done on an Illumina NextSeq 500, with clustering at about 0.6-1.1 pM. The study's own analysis went as follows. The TCR data were analyzed using immunoSEQ ANALYZER and the R LymphoSeq package. A rearrangement efficiency score was calculated as productive divided by the sum of productive and non-productive CDR3 sequences. Clonality was measured with the Gini coefficient and diversity with the Renyi index at alpha=1, compared pairwise between timepoints within each patient. In LymphoSeq, clonal relatedness was computed with an edit distance of 3 and repertoire similarity was computed with the Bhattacharyya coefficient. Linear discriminant analysis on week-3 changes in clonality and diversity was built with the R MASS and caret packages to classify response. Sourced from immuneACCESS, this table was stored by TCRdb with only in-frame sequences that have V and J called. A share of the clones is absent; for the studies checked, an unresolved V gene accounts for under half, and the remainder has no known explanation. The D gene and trimming were derived from the DNA, and the V and J assignments and clone size from that table. This sample comprises 4,000 to 4,500 clones, 78% of them detected only once. Together, the top ten hold 55% of the sample.

The intended sense of this specimen's time point label: week 3, after first cycle of checkpoint inhibitor. Blood was sampled before treatment (T0) and at week 3 (W3), after the first cycle of checkpoint blockade. Except for two patients with rapid clinical progression, response was assessed 12 weeks after the first infusion by RECIST 1.1; disease control meant complete response, partial response or stable disease. Any patient who had received prior systemic cancer treatment, was on concomitant immunosuppressant therapy or had synchronous other active malignancies was excluded. TCR beta was sequenced in both bulk PBMC and plasma cell-free DNA in order to track circulating cells as well as T cell turnover. Lymphoprep and SepMate tubes were used to isolate PBMC from blood, and red cell lysis was then performed. QIAamp DNA Blood Mini kits were used to extract DNA from both PBMC and sorted T cell subsets.

The study at large found these results: The relatively small sample size was recognized as a factor that could limit how well the results generalize. The study could not determine whether the T cell clones driving repertoire changes were melanoma-specific or reflected general immune activation. Unlike progressors, patients who went on to achieve disease control showed a bifurcated reorganization of the PBMC repertoire at W3, with either increased clonality or increased diversity.

The clonotype was recovered from a human donor with melanoma. The chain employs TRBV4-3 and TRBJ1-2; the D gene assignment is ambiguous. The specimen comprised blood, sampled from a patient treated with checkpoint blockade. The nucleotide sequence reads TGCGCCAGCAGCCAAGATCGAAACCCCCGGGACTATGGCTACACCTTC. The resulting protein is CASSQDRNPRDYGYTF.